This TCR beta chain was sequenced in a study of blood T cell repertoires in COVID-19. In the study overall: The United States, Italy and Spain provided the acute and convalescent COVID-19 samples.

Per the study methods: Amplification with reference gene primers provided the estimates of nucleated cell counts. The assay was immunoSEQ multiplex PCR, and TCRdb's table has in-frame clones only and misses some. D and trimming were read from the DNA, whereas the V and J calls and clone size are those reported in that table. Of tens of thousands of clones in the sample, approximately 90% are singletons; the top ten hold around 3.1%. Trimming took off 1 base at V and 0 bases at J, with 9 bases between the two ends. The V gene's germline CDR1 is LGHDT and CDR2 YNNKEL (reference sequence). The CDR3 is 15 amino acids. This clone was recorded only once.

The source is a man in his fifties with acute or convalescent COVID-19. The chain links TRBV3-1 (or the pseudogene TRBV3-2) to TRBJ1-2; D might be TRBD1 (5 bases). Sequencing was performed on peripheral blood. DNA of the CDR3: TGTGCCAGCAGCCAAGGAGGCAGGGCTAACTATGGCTACACCTTC. The encoded protein is CASSQGGRANYGYTF.